Listed below are T cell receptor beta chains from one sample, sequenced in a study of blood T cell repertoires in COVID-19. TCRdb's table, derived via immunoSEQ multiplex PCR, lists solely in-frame clones and lacks some. Seen here are 300,000 to 350,000 clones, more than 85% observed once, and the top ten hold about 4%. The source material was PBMCs or T cells enriched from blood (not recorded which). These TCRs come from a woman aged 25 to 39 who had been exposed to COVID-19. Each CDR3 is given with its conserved first and last residue. A D gene is named only where the DNA matches it firmly. Some rows mark clone size as missing; the rest say once, few, many or name a class of expanded clone.

v_gene,d_gene,abundance,len,j_gene,CDR3nt,CDR3aa
TRBV12-3/TRBV12-4,TRBD1,-,12,TRBJ1-2,TGTGCCAGCAGTTTGACAGGGAATGGCTACACCTTC,CASSLTGNGYTF
TRBV6-4,-,-,15,TRBJ2-7,TGTGCCAGCAGTGGTAGGGGGTGGAACGGGGACGAGCAGTACTTC,CASSGRGWNGDEQYF
TRBV6-5,-,-,15,TRBJ2-6,TGTGCCAGCAGTTTGATCAGCTCTGGGGCCAACGTCCTGACTTTC,CASSLISSGANVLTF
TRBV28,TRBD1,-,13,TRBJ2-1,TGTGCCGGAAGGGACAGGGGGAACAATGAGCAGTTCTTC,CAGRDRGNNEQFF
TRBV28,TRBD1,-,16,TRBJ1-2,TGTGCCAGCAGTTCCTATACGGGACAGGGTAACTATGGCTACACCTTC,CASSSYTGQGNYGYTF
TRBV4-3,TRBD1,-,15,TRBJ1-2,TGCGCCAGCAGCCGAGGGACAGGGAATAACTATGGCTACACCTTC,CASSRGTGNNYGYTF
TRBV14,-,-,13,TRBJ1-1,TGTGCCAGCAGCCAACGGGGAGGGGGTGCCGCTTTCTTT,CASSQRGGGAAFF
TRBV4-3,-,-,15,TRBJ2-7,TGCGCCAGCAGCCAAGGCCCGCAGGGGTCCTACGAGCAGTACTTC,CASSQGPQGSYEQYF
TRBV5-1,TRBD1,once,13,TRBJ1-1,TGCGCCAGCAGCTTGGGACAGGGTTCTGAAGCTTTCTTT,CASSLGQGSEAFF
TRBV9,-,few,13,TRBJ2-7,TGTGCCAGCTCTAGGTCTGCATCATACGAGCAGTACTTC,CASSRSASYEQYF
TRBV9,TRBD1,-,15,TRBJ2-7,TGTGCCAGCAGCCCGGGACAGGAATTATCCTACGAGCAGTACTTC,CASSPGQELSYEQYF
TRBV9,-,-,16,TRBJ1-3,TGTGCCAGCAGCGTAGATCAGGGGAGCTCTGGAAACACCATATATTTT,CASSVDQGSSGNTIYF
TRBV7-2,-,-,14,TRBJ1-1,TGTGCCAGCAGCCGGGTTGGAGTGAACACTGAAGCTTTCTTT,CASSRVGVNTEAFF
TRBV5-5,TRBD1,-,15,TRBJ1-2,TGTGCCAGCAGCGCCTCGGGACAGGGGTTCTATGGCTACACCTTC,CASSASGQGFYGYTF
TRBV7-2,TRBD1,-,17,TRBJ1-2,TGTGCCAGCAGCTCAAGACAGGGGGCTCTACTATACTATGGCTACACCTTC,CASSSRQGALLYYGYTF
TRBV4-2,-,-,15,TRBJ1-1,TGTGCCAGCAGCCAGGCTTATGCAGGGGTTGCTGAAGCTTTCTTT,CASSQAYAGVAEAFF
TRBV5-1,-,-,15,TRBJ1-2,TGCGCCAGCAGCTTGGAAGGGGTCCGGTCCGCGGGCTACACCTTC,CASSLEGVRSAGYTF
TRBV7-9,-,-,15,TRBJ2-7,TGTGCCAGCAGCCCGAGGGGGCGGGGAGCCTACGAGCAGTACTTC,CASSPRGRGAYEQYF
TRBV6-4,-,-,14,TRBJ1-2,TGTGCCAGCAGTTCGGACACTCCTTCTACGGGCTACACCTTC,CASSSDTPSTGYTF
TRBV5-1,-,-,13,TRBJ2-7,TGCGCCAGCGGACGGGACATCTCCTACGAGCAGTACTTC,CASGRDISYEQYF
TRBV5-1,TRBD2,-,16,TRBJ2-1,TGCGCCAGCAGCTTGGTTACGACTAGCCAAAACAATGAGCAGTTCTTC,CASSLVTTSQNNEQFF
TRBV27,-,-,13,TRBJ1-5,TGTGCCAGCACCGGGACACCAAATCAGCCCCAGCATTTT,CASTGTPNQPQHF
TRBV14,-,once,15,TRBJ2-6,TGTGCCAGCAGCCAAGGGCAGGGCAACTTCAACGTCCTGACTTTC,CASSQGQGNFNVLTF
TRBV3-1/TRBV3-2,TRBD2,-,17,TRBJ2-3,TGTGCCAGCAGCCAAGAAAAAGGGACTAGCGACACAGATACGCAGTATTTT,CASSQEKGTSDTDTQYF
TRBV5-4,TRBD1,-,16,TRBJ2-2,TGTGCCAGCAGCTTCCGACAGGGGCGCGGGACCGGGGAGCTGTTTTTT,CASSFRQGRGTGELFF
TRBV18,-,-,16,TRBJ1-5,TGTGCCAGCTCACCATCCGGGCAGGGCATTGGTCAGCCCCAGCATTTT,CASSPSGQGIGQPQHF
TRBV7-9,-,-,12,TRBJ2-7,TGTGCCAGCAGCTTAGAAGGGGTCGAGCAGTACTTC,CASSLEGVEQYF
TRBV9,TRBD1,-,12,TRBJ1-1,TGTGCCAGCAGCCCTGGACAGGGTGAAGCTTTCTTT,CASSPGQGEAFF
TRBV6-2/TRBV6-3,TRBD1,-,15,TRBJ1-6,TGTGCCAGCAGCCCCGGACAGGGCTATAATTCACCCCTCCACTTT,CASSPGQGYNSPLHF
TRBV12-3/TRBV12-4,-,-,13,TRBJ1-2,TGTGCCAGCAGCCTCGACATGCTCTATGGCTACACCTTC,CASSLDMLYGYTF
TRBV7-3,-,-,13,TRBJ2-1,TGTGCCAGCAGCCCCATCGGGGGCAATGAGCAGTTCTTC,CASSPIGGNEQFF
TRBV19,-,-,15,TRBJ1-2,TGTGCCAGTTCCCTCCCTCGACAGAGCGGGTATGGCTACACCTTC,CASSLPRQSGYGYTF
TRBV7-9,TRBD1,-,14,TRBJ1-5,TGTGCCAGCAGCAGAACAGGGGGCAATCAGCCCCAGCATTTT,CASSRTGGNQPQHF
TRBV7-9,TRBD1,-,13,TRBJ1-2,TGTGCCAGCAGCTTACAGGGGGCAGGGGGCTACACCTTC,CASSLQGAGGYTF
TRBV19,-,-,16,TRBJ2-1,TGTGCCAGTTCCCGGAGCAGGAGCAGGGGCCACAATGAGCAGTTCTTC,CASSRSRSRGHNEQFF
TRBV4-2,TRBD2,-,17,TRBJ2-3,TGTGCCAGCAGCCAAGTAAGCGCGGGGGACAGCACAGATACGCAGTATTTT,CASSQVSAGDSTDTQYF
TRBV7-7,TRBD1,-,15,TRBJ2-7,TGTGCCAGCAGCTTAGGGACAGGTTGGGACTACGAGCAGTACTTC,CASSLGTGWDYEQYF
TRBV30,-,-,12,TRBJ1-1,TGTGCCTGGAGTGTAGGAGGCACTGAAGCTTTCTTT,CAWSVGGTEAFF
TRBV7-9,-,-,14,TRBJ2-3,TGTGCCAGCAGCCATACCAGGGGACCAGATACGCAGTATTTT,CASSHTRGPDTQYF
TRBV10-3,TRBD2,-,17,TRBJ2-7,TGTGCCATCAGTGAATGGGCGGGGACTAGCGACCTCAACGAGCAGTACTTC,CAISEWAGTSDLNEQYF
TRBV29-1,-,-,13,TRBJ1-2,TGCAGCGTTGAAGAACGGGGGGGATATGGCTACACCTTC,CSVEERGGYGYTF
TRBV4-3,-,-,13,TRBJ2-7,TGCGCCAGCAGCCTAGACAGGAACTACGAGCAGTACTTC,CASSLDRNYEQYF
TRBV5-4,-,-,14,TRBJ1-2,TGTGCCAGCAACTCTCGCAGGTCCGCGCTCGGCTACACCTTC,CASNSRRSALGYTF
TRBV10-3,-,-,14,TRBJ2-5,TGTGCCATCAGGAACCCAGCAGGGGAAGAGACCCAGTACTTC,CAIRNPAGEETQYF
TRBV10-3,TRBD1,many,15,TRBJ2-2,TGTGCCATCAGTGAGTCCAGGGGGCCGGTCGGGGAGCTGTTTTTT,CAISESRGPVGELFF
TRBV7-9,TRBD2,-,14,TRBJ2-5,TGTGCCAGCAGTTTTAGCGGGGGGGCAGAGACCCAGTACTTC,CASSFSGGAETQYF
TRBV5-4,-,-,11,TRBJ1-2,TGTGCCAGCAGCGTAGGAGAGGGCTACACCTTC,CASSVGEGYTF
TRBV20-1,-,-,14,TRBJ1-2,TGCAGTGCTAGTTGGCAGCGGGACTACTATGGCTACACCTTC,CSASWQRDYYGYTF
TRBV24-1,TRBD2,-,15,TRBJ2-3,TGTGCCACCAGTGAACTTAGCGGGGGACGCAATACGCAGTATTTT,CATSELSGGRNTQYF
TRBV4-3,TRBD2,-,20,TRBJ2-3,TGCGCCAGCAGCCAAAAAGCTTCCCGCGGGGGGGCCGCAAGCACAGATACGCAGTATTTT,CASSQKASRGGAASTDTQYF
TRBV5-8,-,-,15,TRBJ2-4,TGTGCCAGCAGCCCCCGGTTAATGGCCAAAAACATTCAGTACTTC,CASSPRLMAKNIQYF
TRBV19,TRBD1,-,16,TRBJ1-5,TGTGCCAGTAGTATGTTGACAGGGTTGATTAATCAGCCCCAGCATTTT,CASSMLTGLINQPQHF
TRBV10-3,-,-,16,TRBJ2-7,TGTGCCATCAGCCCCAGCGGGGAAGGGGGGACCTACGAGCAGTACTTC,CAISPSGEGGTYEQYF
TRBV7-9,-,-,13,TRBJ1-6,TGTGCCAGCACCCGGGCGGGGAATTCACCCCTCCACTTT,CASTRAGNSPLHF
TRBV9,-,-,15,TRBJ1-2,TGTGCCAGCAGCTCTACGAACCTGGGGCCCTATGGCTACACCTTC,CASSSTNLGPYGYTF
TRBV27,-,-,14,TRBJ1-2,TGTGCCAGCAGTACTAAACCGGTGGGCTATGGCTACACCTTC,CASSTKPVGYGYTF
TRBV7-8,TRBD2,-,14,TRBJ2-5,TGTGCCAGCAGCTCTCGTAGCGGGGGGGAGACCCAGTACTTC,CASSSRSGGETQYF